The rows below give T cell receptor beta chains drawn from one sample of a study of identical twins. TCRdb itself ran the 5' RACE reads through MiXCR, one entry per CDR3 protein. The data contain 400,000 to 500,000 distinct CDR3 sequences, approximately 17% of them seen just once; the ten biggest clones take up roughly 12%. The source material was naive T cells sorted from blood. The receptor set was obtained from a man aged 50 or older in good health. Both conserved end residues are part of each CDR3. A D gene is named only where the DNA matches it firmly. Rows give clone size only sometimes, using once, few, many, or a class for an expanded clone.

TRBJ2-3 few TRBV15 TRBD1 TGTGCCACCAGCACGCGGACAGGGATGAAGGGGCTTAGCACAGATACGCAGTATTTT CATSTRTGMKGLSTDTQYF
TRBJ2-7 many TRBV20-1 TRBD2 TGCAGTGCTCGGACTAGCGGGAGTCTCTCCTACGAGCAGTACTTC CSARTSGSLSYEQYF
TRBJ2-3 - TRBV10-3 TRBD2 TGTGCCAGGGGGACTAGCGGGGGGGCGACAGATACGCAGTATTTT CARGTSGGATDTQYF
TRBJ2-2 - TRBV20-1 TRBD2 TGCAGTGCTAGAACTCTTCTAGCGGGAGGGACTGGCGGGGAGCTGTTTTTT CSARTLLAGGTGGELFF
TRBJ2-1 few TRBV12-3/TRBV12-4 - TGTGCCAGCAGTTTATCCTCGGACGGAGGGGGTGATGAGCAGTTCTTC CASSLSSDGGGDEQFF
TRBJ2-5 many TRBV20-1 - TGCAGTGCTAGGAGGGAAATGAAAACCCAGTACTTC CSARREMKTQYF
TRBJ2-1 - TRBV20-1 - TGCTCTCGTGAAGGCCCGGGAAGGAATGAGCAGTTCTTC CSREGPGRNEQFF
TRBJ2-5 - TRBV4-1 TRBD1 TGCGCCAGCAGCCAAGACGCCGCTCGGACAGGGCAACCTCGGGAGACCCAGTACTTC CASSQDAARTGQPRETQYF
TRBJ2-7 few TRBV27 - TGTGCCAGCAGTTTGTCTACGGGGAGCCACGAGCAGTACTTC CASSLSTGSHEQYF
TRBJ2-7 many TRBV18 TRBD2 TGTGCCAGCTCAACGGGACTAGCGGGGTCTTACGAGCAGTACTTC CASSTGLAGSYEQYF
TRBJ2-7 - TRBV7-9 TRBD2 TGTGCCAGCAGCTCCCACCGGGGGGGAGCGACCTCCTACGAGCAGTACTTC CASSSHRGGATSYEQYF
TRBJ2-2 many TRBV29-1 - TGCAGCGTTGAAGTCAGGGAGACAGGGAACACCGGGGAGCTGTTTTTT CSVEVRETGNTGELFF
TRBJ2-1 many TRBV7-6 - TGTGCCAGCAGCTTACGGCAGGCCTCCTACAATGAGCAGTTCTTC CASSLRQASYNEQFF
TRBJ2-1 few TRBV4-1 - TGCGCCAGCAGGGCCCCAAGGGGGGGTCAGGATTTTGGCTACAATGAGCAGTTCTTC CASRAPRGGQDFGYNEQFF
TRBJ2-5 - TRBV20-1 TRBD2 TGCAGTGCTAGAGACTATGACGAGCGGGGGCCCCAAGAGACCCAGTACTTC CSARDYDERGPQETQYF
TRBJ2-5 few TRBV10-3 TRBD1 TGTGCCATCAGTAAGACAGGGCCCCAAGAGACCCAGTACTTC CAISKTGPQETQYF
TRBJ2-1 - TRBV12-3/TRBV12-4 - TGTGCCAGCAGTTTAGTCAGAGATGAGCAGTTCTTC CASSLVRDEQFF
TRBJ2-1 few TRBV29-1 TRBD1 TGCAGCGTGGGACAGCTTATAGTCTACAATGAGCAGTTCTTC CSVGQLIVYNEQFF
TRBJ1-1 many TRBV19 TRBD1 TGTGCCAGTAGAAGTCTCCGGGACAGGGGGGACACTGAAGCTTTCTTT CASRSLRDRGDTEAFF
TRBJ2-2 many TRBV7-9 TRBD1 TGTGCCAGCAGCTTTTATCCGGGACAGGGCGTTTCGGGGGAGCTGTTTTTT CASSFYPGQGVSGELFF
TRBJ1-1 few TRBV12-3/TRBV12-4 - TGTGCCAGCACAGCGCACCCGGGGCAAAACACTGAAGCTTTCTTT CASTAHPGQNTEAFF
TRBJ2-3 many TRBV15 - TGTGCCACCAGCAGGGACCTAAGCGATACGCAGTATTTT CATSRDLSDTQYF
TRBJ2-3 - TRBV29-1 - TGCAGCGCATTAGGGCGGAACACAGATACGCAGTATTTT CSALGRNTDTQYF
TRBJ2-1 many TRBV20-1 TRBD2 TGCAGTGCTATCGGGACTAGCGGGGGGGCTTATTACAATGAGCAGTTCTTC CSAIGTSGGAYYNEQFF
TRBJ2-3 few TRBV4-1 TRBD1 TGCGCCAGCAGTCGCGGACAGGGGGCGCCGGATACGCAGTATTTT CASSRGQGAPDTQYF
TRBJ2-5 - TRBV7-2 TRBD1 TGTGCCAGCAGCTTAGCGGACAGGGGAGTTGAGACCCAGTACTTC CASSLADRGVETQYF
TRBJ1-3 - TRBV7-9 - TGTGCCAGCAGCTTAGCTGAGTCTGGAAACACCATATATTTT CASSLAESGNTIYF
TRBJ2-2 once TRBV10-3 TRBD2 TGTGCCATCAGTGAAAGACTAGCGGGAAGAACCGGGGAGCTGTTTTTT CAISERLAGRTGELFF
TRBJ2-5 many TRBV6-1 TRBD2 TGTGCCAGCAGCCAAAGGGGCGGGAGAGGGGAGACCCAGTACTTC CASSQRGGRGETQYF
TRBJ1-2 many TRBV4-1 TRBD1 TGCGCCAGCAGCCAAGCAGACAGGGTTCCCACATATGGCTACACCTTC CASSQADRVPTYGYTF